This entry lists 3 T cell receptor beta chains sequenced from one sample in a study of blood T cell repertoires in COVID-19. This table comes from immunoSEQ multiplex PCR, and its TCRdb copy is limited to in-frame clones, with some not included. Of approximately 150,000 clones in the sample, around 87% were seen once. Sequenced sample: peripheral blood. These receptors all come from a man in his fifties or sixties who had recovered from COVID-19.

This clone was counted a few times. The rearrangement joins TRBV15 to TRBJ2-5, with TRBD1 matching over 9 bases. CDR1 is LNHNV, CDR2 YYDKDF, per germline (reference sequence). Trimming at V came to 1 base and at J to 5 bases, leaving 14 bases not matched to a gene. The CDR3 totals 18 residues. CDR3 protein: CATSRVGATGGRRETQYF. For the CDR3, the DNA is TGTGCCACCAGCAGAGTGGGGGCGACAGGGGGAAGGCGGGAGACCCAGTACTTC. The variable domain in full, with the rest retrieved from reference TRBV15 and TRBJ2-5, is DAMVIQNPRYQVTQFGKPVTLSCSQTLNHNVMYWYQQKSSQAPKLLFHYYDKDFNNEADTPDNFQSRRPNTSFCFLDIRSPGLGDTAMYLCATSRVGATGGRRETQYFGPGTRLLVL.

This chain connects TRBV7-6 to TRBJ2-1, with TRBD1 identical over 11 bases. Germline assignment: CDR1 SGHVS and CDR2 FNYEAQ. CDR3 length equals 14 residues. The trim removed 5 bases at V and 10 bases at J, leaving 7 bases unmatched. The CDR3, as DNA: TGTGCCAGCAGCCGCGGACAGGGGGCTCGGGAGCAGTTCTTC. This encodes CASSRGQGAREQFF.

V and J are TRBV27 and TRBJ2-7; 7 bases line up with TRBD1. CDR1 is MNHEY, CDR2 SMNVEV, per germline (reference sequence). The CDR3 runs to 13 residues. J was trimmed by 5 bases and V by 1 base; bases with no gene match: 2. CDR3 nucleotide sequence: TGTGCCAGCAGTTTATTTAGGGGGCACGAGCAGTACTTC. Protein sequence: CASSLFRGHEQYF.